This TCR beta chain was documented in a study of blood T cell repertoires in COVID-19. Study processing details: Researchers report that nucleated cell counts were estimated from reference gene primer amplification. Assay: immunoSEQ multiplex PCR; the TCRdb copy retains only in-frame clones and omits some. V, J and clone size were drawn from that table, and D and trimming were deduced from the DNA. The sample shows under 200,000 clones, roughly 80% of them seen only once. This clonotype originated in a woman between 45 and 65 years old who had recovered from COVID-19. Sequencing was carried out using PBMCs or T cells enriched from blood (not recorded which).

The chain's CDR3 is CANQGATNTGELFF. The CDR3 coding sequence is TGTGCCAACCAGGGGGCAACGAACACCGGGGAGCTGTTTTTT. The chain uses TRBV7-9 and TRBJ2-2; 8 nucleotides match TRBD1. The CDR3 consists of 14 residues. Germline V gene sequence: CDR1 SEHNR, CDR2 FQNEAQ (reference sequence). V dropped 10 bases and J dropped 0; count of bases not matched to a gene: 4.